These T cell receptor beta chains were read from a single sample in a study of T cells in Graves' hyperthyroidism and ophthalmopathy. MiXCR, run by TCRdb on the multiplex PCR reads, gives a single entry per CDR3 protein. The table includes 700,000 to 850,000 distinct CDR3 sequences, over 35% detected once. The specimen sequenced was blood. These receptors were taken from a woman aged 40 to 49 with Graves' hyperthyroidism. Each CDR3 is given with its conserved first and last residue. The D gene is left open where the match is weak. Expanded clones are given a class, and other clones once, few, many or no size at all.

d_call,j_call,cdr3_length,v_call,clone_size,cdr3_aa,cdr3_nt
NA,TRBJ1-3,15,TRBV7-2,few,CASSRIGGDGNTIYF,TGTGCCAGCAGCCGCATTGGAGGGGATGGAAACACCATATATTTT
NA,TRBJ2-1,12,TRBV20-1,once,CSAHWTSNEQFF,TGCAGTGCTCATTGGACGAGCAATGAGCAGTTCTTC
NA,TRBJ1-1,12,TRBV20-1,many,CSAATGSTEAFF,TGCAGTGCTGCAACAGGGTCAACTGAAGCTTTCTTT
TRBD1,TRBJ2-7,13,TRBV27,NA,CASSWDREYEQYF,TGTGCCAGCAGCTGGGACAGGGAGTACGAGCAGTACTTC
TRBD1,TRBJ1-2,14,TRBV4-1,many,CASSQGYRGYGYTF,TGCGCCAGCAGCCAAGGATACAGGGGGTATGGCTACACCTTC
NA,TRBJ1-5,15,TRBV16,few,CASSQSRQGNQPQHF,TGTGCCAGCAGCCAATCCCGACAGGGCAATCAGCCCCAGCATTTT
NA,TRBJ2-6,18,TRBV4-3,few,CASSQDVFFLTGANVLTF,TGCGCCAGCAGCCAAGATGTCTTCTTTTTGACTGGGGCCAACGTCCTGACTTTC
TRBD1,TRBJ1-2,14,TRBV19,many,CASSTTGVEGGYTF,TGTGCCAGTAGTACGACAGGGGTTGAGGGTGGCTACACCTTC
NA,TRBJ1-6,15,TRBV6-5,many,CASSERAARNSPLHF,TGTGCCAGCAGTGAACGGGCAGCGAGAAACTCACCCCTCCACTTT
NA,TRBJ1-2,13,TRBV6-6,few,CASSYSPEAGYTF,TGTGCCAGCAGTTACTCGCCGGAAGCTGGCTACACCTTC
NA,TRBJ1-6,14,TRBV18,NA,CASSPSGRNSPLHF,TGTGCCAGCTCACCATCGGGAAGAAATTCACCCCTCCACTTT
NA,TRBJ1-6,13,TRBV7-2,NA,CASSVDSNSPLHF,TGTGCCAGCAGCGTGGACAGTAATTCACCTCTCCACTTT
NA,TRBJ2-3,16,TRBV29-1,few,CSVRGRGLDVSSTQYF,TGCAGCGTCCGAGGTCGAGGTCTCGACGTGTCAAGTACGCAGTATTTT
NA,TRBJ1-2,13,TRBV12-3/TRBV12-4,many,CASGGVWSYGYTF,TGTGCCAGCGGAGGGGTTTGGTCCTATGGCTACACCTTC
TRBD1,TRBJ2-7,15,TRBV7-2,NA,CASSLVGQGQKEQYF,TGTGCCAGCAGCTTAGTGGGACAGGGCCAAAAGGAGCAGTACTTC
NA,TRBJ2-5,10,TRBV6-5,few,CASGWETQYF,TGTGCCAGCGGTTGGGAGACCCAGTACTTC
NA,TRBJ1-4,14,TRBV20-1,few,CSATQDSGNEKLFF,TGCAGTGCTACCCAAGACAGTGGAAATGAAAAACTGTTTTTT
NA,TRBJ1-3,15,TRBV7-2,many,CASSLGRRSGNTIYF,TGTGCCAGCAGCTTAGGTCGGAGGAGTGGAAACACCATATATTTT
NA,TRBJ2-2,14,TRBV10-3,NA,CATAGRGLTGELFF,TGTGCCACCGCTGGGCGGGGGCTCACCGGGGAGCTGTTTTTT
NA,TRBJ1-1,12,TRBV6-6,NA,CASSRGGEGAFF,TGTGCCAGCAGTCGAGGGGGAGAGGGAGCTTTCTTT
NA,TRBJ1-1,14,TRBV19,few,CASSIGQTYTEAFF,TGTGCCAGTAGTATCGGCCAGACCTACACTGAAGCTTTCTTT
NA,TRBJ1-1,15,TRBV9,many,CASSGDHRWDTEAFF,TGTGCCAGCAGCGGAGATCATAGGTGGGACACTGAAGCTTTCTTT
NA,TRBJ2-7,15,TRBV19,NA,CASSFGRGTSYEQYF,TGTGCCAGTAGTTTCGGACGTGGGACTTCCTACGAGCAGTACTTC
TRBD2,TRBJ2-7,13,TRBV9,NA,CASSARTSPQQYF,TGTGCCAGCAGCGCCCGGACTAGTCCCCAGCAGTACTTC
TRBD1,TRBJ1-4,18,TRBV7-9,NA,CASSSRTGVGLTDEKLFF,TGTGCCAGCAGTTCGAGGACAGGGGTTGGACTGACTGATGAAAAACTGTTTTTT
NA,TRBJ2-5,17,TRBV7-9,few,CASSPRDKGPDQETQYF,TGCGCCAGCAGCCCAAGGGATAAGGGACCAGACCAAGAGACCCAGTACTTC
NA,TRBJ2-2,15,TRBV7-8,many,CASRNRGADTGELFF,TGTGCCAGCAGAAACAGAGGCGCAGACACCGGGGAGCTGTTTTTT
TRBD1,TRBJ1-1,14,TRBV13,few,CASSTGAKITEAFF,TGTGCCAGCAGCACAGGGGCTAAGATAACTGAAGCTTTCTTT
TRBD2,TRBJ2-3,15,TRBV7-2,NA,CASSVGNSGADTQYF,TGTGCCAGCAGCGTAGGGAATAGCGGGGCAGATACGCAGTATTTT
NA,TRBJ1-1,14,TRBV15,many,CATSAPSGGTEAFF,TGTGCCACCAGCGCACCTTCGGGCGGAACTGAAGCTTTCTTT
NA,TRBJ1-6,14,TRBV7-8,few,CASSTNFRDSPLHF,TGTGCCAGCAGTACAAATTTCAGGGATTCACCCCTCCACTTT
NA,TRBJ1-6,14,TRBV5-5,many,CASSWGSEVGALHF,TGTGCCAGCAGCTGGGGGAGTGAGGTGGGAGCCCTCCACTTT
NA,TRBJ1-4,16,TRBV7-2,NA,CASSSREPGGNEKLFF,TGTGCCAGCAGCTCGAGGGAGCCGGGTGGTAATGAAAAACTGTTTTTT
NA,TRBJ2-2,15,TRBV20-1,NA,CSARNPYANTGELFF,TGCAGTGCTAGAAACCCATACGCGAACACCGGGGAGCTGTTTTTT
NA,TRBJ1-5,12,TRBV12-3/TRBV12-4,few,CASSSTHQPQHF,TGTGCCAGCAGTTCGACCCATCAGCCCCAGCATTTT
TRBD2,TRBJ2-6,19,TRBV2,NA,CASSRGLAGDLSGANVLTF,TGTGCCAGCTCACGGGGACTAGCGGGGGACCTCTCTGGGGCCAACGTCCTGACTTTC
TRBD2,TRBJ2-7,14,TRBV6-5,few,CASSPSGRVHEQYF,TGTGCCAGCAGCCCTAGCGGGAGAGTCCACGAGCAGTACTTC
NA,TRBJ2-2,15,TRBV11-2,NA,CASSYETGNTGELFF,TGTGCCAGCAGCTATGAGACAGGGAACACCGGGGAGCTGTTTTTT
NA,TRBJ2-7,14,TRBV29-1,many,CSVAEPGENYEQYF,TGCAGCGTTGCTGAGCCAGGGGAGAACTACGAGCAGTACTTC
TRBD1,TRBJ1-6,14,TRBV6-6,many,CASRPGTVNSPLHF,TGTGCCAGCAGGCCCGGGACAGTTAATTCACCCCTCCACTTT
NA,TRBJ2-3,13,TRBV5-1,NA,CASSPLGTDTQYF,TGCGCCAGCAGCCCCTTGGGCACAGATACGCAGTATTTT
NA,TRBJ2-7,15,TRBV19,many,CASSPSGALVYEQYF,TGTGCCAGTAGTCCCTCGGGGGCCCTTGTCTACGAGCAGTACTTC
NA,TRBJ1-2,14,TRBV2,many,CASSEALRRNGYTF,TGTGCCAGCAGTGAAGCGCTCCGACGAAATGGCTACACCTTC
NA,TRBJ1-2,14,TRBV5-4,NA,CASSPRDASYGYTF,TGTGCCAGCAGCCCGCGGGATGCCTCCTATGGCTACACCTTC
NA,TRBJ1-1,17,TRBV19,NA,CASSIVFSGRGLPEAFF,TGTGCCAGTAGTATTGTTTTTTCGGGCAGGGGATTGCCTGAAGCTTTCTTT
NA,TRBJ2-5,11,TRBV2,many,CASSETETQYF,TGTGCCAGCAGTGAGACGGAGACCCAGTACTTC
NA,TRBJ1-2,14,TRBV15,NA,CATSSQDKGGGYTF,TGTGCCACCAGCAGCCAAGATAAAGGGGGTGGCTACACCTTC
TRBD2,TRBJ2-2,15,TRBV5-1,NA,CASTISGGNTGELFF,TGCGCCAGCACCATCAGCGGGGGGAACACCGGGGAGCTGTTTTTT
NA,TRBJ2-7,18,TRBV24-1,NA,CASSVNKGGGASEGYEYF,TGTGCCAGCAGTGTAAACAAGGGCGGCGGAGCCTCTGAAGGCTATGAGTACTTC
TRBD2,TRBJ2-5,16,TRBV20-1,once,CSAPQSGLAGKETQYF,TGCAGTGCTCCTCAAAGTGGACTAGCGGGGAAAGAGACCCAGTACTTC
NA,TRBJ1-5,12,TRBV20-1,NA,CSAGHSNQPQHF,TGCAGTGCTGGACATAGTAATCAGCCCCAGCATTTT
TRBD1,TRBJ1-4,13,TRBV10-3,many,CAISPGQDEKLFF,TGTGCCATCTCCCCGGGACAGGACGAAAAACTGTTTTTT
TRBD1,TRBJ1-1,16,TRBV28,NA,CASSSGQGVGNTEAFF,TGTGCCAGCAGTTCGGGGCAGGGGGTAGGGAACACTGAAGCTTTCTTT
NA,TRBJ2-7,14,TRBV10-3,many,CACAGGVSSYEQYF,TGTGCCTGCGCGGGCGGGGTGAGCTCCTACGAGCAGTACTTC
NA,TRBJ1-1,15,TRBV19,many,CASTDPVQPNTEAFF,TGTGCCAGTACCGATCCGGTCCAACCGAACACTGAAGCTTTCTTT
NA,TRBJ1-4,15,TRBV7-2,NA,CASRTSSYRDEKLFF,TGTGCCAGCAGGACAAGCTCCTACAGGGATGAAAAACTGTTTTTT
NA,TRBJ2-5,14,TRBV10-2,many,CASSEAGLGETQYF,TGCGCCAGCAGTGAGGCAGGGCTGGGGGAGACCCAGTACTTC
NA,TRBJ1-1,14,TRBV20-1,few,CSAKPPTANTEAFF,TGCAGTGCTAAACCCCCGACAGCGAACACTGAAGCTTTCTTT
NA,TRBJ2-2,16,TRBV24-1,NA,CATSPLWGSDTGELFF,TGTGCCACCAGCCCGCTTTGGGGTTCGGACACCGGGGAGCTGTTTTTT